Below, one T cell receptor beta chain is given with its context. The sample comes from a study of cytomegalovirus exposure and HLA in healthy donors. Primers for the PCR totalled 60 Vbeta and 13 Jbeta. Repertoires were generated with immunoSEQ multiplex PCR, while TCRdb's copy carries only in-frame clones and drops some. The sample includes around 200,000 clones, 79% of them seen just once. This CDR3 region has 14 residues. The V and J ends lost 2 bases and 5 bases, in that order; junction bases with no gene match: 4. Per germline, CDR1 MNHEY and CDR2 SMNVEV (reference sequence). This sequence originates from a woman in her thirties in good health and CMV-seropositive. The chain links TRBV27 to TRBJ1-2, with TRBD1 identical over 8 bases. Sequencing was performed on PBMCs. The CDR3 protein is CASSLDRGSYGYTF. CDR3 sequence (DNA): TGTGCCAGCAGTTTAGACAGGGGCTCGTATGGCTACACCTTC.